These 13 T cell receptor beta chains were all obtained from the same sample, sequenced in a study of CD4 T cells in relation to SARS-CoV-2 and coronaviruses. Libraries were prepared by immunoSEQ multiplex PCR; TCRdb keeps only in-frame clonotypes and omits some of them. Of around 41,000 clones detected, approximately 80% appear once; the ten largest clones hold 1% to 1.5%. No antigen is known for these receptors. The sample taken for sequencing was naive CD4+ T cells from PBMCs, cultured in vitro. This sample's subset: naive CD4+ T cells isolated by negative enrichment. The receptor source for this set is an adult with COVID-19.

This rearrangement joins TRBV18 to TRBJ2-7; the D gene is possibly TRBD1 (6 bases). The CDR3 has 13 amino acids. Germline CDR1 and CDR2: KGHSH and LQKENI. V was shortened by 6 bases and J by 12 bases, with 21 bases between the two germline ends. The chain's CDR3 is CASSGARTAAWYF. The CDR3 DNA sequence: TGTGCCAGCTCCGGCGCGAGGACAGCGGCATGGTACTTC.

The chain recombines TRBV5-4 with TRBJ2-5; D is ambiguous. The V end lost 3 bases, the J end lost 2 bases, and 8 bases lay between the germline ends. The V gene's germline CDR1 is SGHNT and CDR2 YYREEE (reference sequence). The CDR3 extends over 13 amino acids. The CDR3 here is CASSSAEQETQYF. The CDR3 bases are TGTGCCAGCAGCTCCGCAGAACAAGAGACCCAGTACTTC.

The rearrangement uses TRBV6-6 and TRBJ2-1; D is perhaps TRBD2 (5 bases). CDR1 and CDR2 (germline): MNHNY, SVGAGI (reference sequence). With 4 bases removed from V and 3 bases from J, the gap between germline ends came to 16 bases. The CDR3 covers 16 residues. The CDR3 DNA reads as TGTGCCAGCAGTTCCCCAGCGGCTTCGGGCTACAATGAGCAGTTCTTC. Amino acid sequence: CASSSPAASGYNEQFF.

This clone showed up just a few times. The DNA of the CDR3 is TGTGCCTGGAGAAAATTACAGGGTTCAGACATTCAGTACTTC. Its translation: CAWRKLQGSDIQYF. This chain links TRBV30 with TRBJ2-4; TRBD1 is a possible D gene (6 bases). Looked up from germline, CDR1 is GTSNPN and CDR2 is SVGIG (reference sequence). This CDR3 is 14 amino acids long. The germline V and J ends were trimmed by 3 bases and 8 bases, with 17 bases remaining between them.

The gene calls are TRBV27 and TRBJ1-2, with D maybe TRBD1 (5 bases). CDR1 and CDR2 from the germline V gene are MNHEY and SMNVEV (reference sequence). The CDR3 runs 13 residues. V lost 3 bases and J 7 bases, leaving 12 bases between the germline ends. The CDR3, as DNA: TGTGCCAGCAGTTTTGTGGGGCGCGGTGGCTACACCTTC. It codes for CASSFVGRGGYTF.

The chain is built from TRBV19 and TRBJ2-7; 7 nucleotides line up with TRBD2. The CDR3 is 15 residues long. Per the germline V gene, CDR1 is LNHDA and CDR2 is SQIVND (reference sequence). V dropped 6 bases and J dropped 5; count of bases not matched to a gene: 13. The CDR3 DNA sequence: TGTGCCAGTAGGTCCCCGGGGCGGGAGAGGAACGAGCAGTACTTC. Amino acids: CASRSPGRERNEQYF.

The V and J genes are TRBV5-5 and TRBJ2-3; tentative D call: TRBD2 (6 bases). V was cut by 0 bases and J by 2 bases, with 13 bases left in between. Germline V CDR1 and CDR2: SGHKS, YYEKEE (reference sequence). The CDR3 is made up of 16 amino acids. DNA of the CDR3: TGTGCCAGCAGCTTGGCTCCGCGGGGCCCCACAGATACGCAGTATTTT. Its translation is CASSLAPRGPTDTQYF.

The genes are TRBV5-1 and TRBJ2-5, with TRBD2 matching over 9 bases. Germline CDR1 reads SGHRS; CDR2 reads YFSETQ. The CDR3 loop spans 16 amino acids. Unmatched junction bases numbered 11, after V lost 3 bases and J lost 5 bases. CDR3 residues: CASSWASGAMWETQYF. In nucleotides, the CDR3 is TGCGCCAGCAGCTGGGCTAGCGGGGCAATGTGGGAGACCCAGTACTTC.

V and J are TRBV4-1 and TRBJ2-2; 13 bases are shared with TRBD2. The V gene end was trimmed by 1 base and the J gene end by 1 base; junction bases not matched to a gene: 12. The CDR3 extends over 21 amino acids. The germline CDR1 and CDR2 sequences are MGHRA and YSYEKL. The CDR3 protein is CASSQGDRTSGRHQNTGELFF. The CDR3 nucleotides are TGCGCCAGCAGCCAAGGGGACCGGACTAGCGGGAGACATCAGAACACCGGGGAGCTGTTTTTT.

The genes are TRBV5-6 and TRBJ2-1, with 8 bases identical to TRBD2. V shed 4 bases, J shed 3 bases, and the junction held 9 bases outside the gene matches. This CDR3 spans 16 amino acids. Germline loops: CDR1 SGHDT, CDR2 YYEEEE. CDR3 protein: CASSLNSGTNYNEQFF. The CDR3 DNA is TGTGCCAGCAGCCTCAATAGCGGGACTAACTACAATGAGCAGTTCTTC.

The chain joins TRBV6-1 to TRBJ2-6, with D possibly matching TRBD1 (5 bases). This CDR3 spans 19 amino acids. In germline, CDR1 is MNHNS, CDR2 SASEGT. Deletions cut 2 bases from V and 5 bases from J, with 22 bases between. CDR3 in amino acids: CASSEYLGGHKLRANVLTF. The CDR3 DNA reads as TGTGCCAGCAGTGAATATTTGGGTGGACACAAACTTAGGGCCAACGTCCTGACTTTC.

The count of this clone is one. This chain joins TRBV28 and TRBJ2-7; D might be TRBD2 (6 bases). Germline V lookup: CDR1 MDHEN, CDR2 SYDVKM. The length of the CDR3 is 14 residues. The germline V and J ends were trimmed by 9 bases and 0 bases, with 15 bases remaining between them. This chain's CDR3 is CASLPSEISYEQYF. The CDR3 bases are TGTGCCAGTCTTCCTAGCGAGATCTCCTACGAGCAGTACTTC.

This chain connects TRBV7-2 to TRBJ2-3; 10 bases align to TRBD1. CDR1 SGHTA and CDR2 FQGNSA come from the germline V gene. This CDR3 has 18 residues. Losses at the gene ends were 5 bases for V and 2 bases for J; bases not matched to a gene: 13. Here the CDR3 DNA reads TGTGCCAGCAGCCCCAAGCCGGGACAGGGGATAATCACAGATACGCAGTATTTT. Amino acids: CASSPKPGQGIITDTQYF.